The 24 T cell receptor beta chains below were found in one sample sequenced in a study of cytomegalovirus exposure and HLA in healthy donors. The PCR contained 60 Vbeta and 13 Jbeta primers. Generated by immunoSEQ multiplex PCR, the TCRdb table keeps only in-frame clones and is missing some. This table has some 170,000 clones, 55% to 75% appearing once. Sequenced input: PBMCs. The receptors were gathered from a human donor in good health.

CDR3: CASSIFFAGGDEQYF. Here the CDR3 DNA reads TGTGCCAGTAGTATTTTCTTTGCGGGGGGGGACGAGCAGTACTTC. V gene TRBV19 combines with J gene TRBJ2-7; 9 nucleotides line up with TRBD2. The CDR3 is 15 amino acids. With 3 bases clipped from V and 5 bases from J, the junction kept 8 bases outside the gene matches. Germline loops: CDR1 LNHDA, CDR2 SQIVND (reference sequence).

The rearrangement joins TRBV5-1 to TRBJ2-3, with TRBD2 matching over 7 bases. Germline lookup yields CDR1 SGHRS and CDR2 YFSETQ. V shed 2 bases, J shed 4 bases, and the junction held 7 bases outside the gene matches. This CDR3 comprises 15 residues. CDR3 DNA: TGCGCCAGCAGCTTAGGCGGGGGAGATCCAGATACGCAGTATTTT. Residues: CASSLGGGDPDTQYF. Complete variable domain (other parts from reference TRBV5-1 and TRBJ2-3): KAGVTQTPRYLIKTRGQQVTLSCSPISGHRSVSWYQQTPGQGLQFLFEYFSETQRNKGNFPGRFSGRQFSNSRSEMNVSTLELGDSALYLCASSLGGGDPDTQYFGPGTRLTVL.

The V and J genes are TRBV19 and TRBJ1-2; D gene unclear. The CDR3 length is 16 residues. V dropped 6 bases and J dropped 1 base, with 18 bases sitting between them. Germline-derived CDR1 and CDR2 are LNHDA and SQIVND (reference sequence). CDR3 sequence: CASRGRAKGINYGYTF. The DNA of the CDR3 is TGTGCCAGTAGGGGGAGGGCCAAAGGGATTAACTATGGCTACACCTTC.

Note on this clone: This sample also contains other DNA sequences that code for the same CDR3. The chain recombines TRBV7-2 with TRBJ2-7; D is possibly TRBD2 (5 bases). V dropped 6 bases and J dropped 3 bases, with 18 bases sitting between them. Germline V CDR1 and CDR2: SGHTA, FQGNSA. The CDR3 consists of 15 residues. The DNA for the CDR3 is TGTGCCAGCAGTTTCAGCGGTAGCCCGGGCTACGAGCAGTACTTC. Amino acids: CASSFSGSPGYEQYF.

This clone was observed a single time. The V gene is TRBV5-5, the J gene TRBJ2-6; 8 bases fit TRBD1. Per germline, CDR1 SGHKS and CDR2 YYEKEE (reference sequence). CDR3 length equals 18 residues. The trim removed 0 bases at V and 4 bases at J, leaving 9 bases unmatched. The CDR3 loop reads CASSLEDRVGAGANVLTF. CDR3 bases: TGTGCCAGCAGCTTGGAGGACAGGGTGGGGGCCGGGGCCAACGTCCTGACTTTC.

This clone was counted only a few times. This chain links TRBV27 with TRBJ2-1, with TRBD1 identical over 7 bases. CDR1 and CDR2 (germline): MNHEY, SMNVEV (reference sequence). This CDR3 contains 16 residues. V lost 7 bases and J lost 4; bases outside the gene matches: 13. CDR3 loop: CASTQSTDRVYNEQFF. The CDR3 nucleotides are TGTGCCAGCACCCAATCGACCGACAGGGTGTACAATGAGCAGTTCTTC.

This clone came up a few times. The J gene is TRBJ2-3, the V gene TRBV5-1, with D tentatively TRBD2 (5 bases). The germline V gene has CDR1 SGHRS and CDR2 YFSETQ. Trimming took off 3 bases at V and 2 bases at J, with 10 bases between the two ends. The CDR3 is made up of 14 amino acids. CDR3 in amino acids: CASSSDSHTDTQYF. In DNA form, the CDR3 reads TGCGCCAGCAGCTCGGACTCTCACACAGATACGCAGTATTTT.

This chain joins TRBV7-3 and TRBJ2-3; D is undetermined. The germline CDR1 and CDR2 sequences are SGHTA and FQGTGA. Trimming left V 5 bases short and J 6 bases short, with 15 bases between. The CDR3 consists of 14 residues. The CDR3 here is CASSDQSAEDTQYF. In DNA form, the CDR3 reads TGTGCCAGCAGCGACCAGTCGGCGGAGGATACGCAGTATTTT.

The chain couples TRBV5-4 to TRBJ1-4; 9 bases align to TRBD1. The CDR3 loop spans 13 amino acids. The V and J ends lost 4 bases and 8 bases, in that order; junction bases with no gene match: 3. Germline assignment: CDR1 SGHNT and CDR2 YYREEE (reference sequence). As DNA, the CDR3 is TGTGCCAGCAGCCGGACAGGGGAGGAAAAACTGTTTTTT. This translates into CASSRTGEEKLFF.

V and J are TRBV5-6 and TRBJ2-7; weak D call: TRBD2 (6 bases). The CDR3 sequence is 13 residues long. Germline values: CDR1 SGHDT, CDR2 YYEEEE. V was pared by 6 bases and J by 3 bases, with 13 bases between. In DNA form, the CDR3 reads TGTGCCAGCACCCGGGACTCTTTCTACGAGCAGTACTTC. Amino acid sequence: CASTRDSFYEQYF.

Written as DNA, the CDR3 is TGTGCCAGCAGCTTGGCCCCCAGGGGCTCCAATTCACCCCTCCACTTT. It encodes CASSLAPRGSNSPLHF. The gene calls are TRBV5-5 and TRBJ1-6; TRBD1 is a possible D gene (6 bases). The V end lost 0 bases, the J end lost 7 bases, and 14 bases lay between the germline ends. Germline V gene lookup returns CDR1 SGHKS and CDR2 YYEKEE (reference sequence). The CDR3 is 16 amino acids.

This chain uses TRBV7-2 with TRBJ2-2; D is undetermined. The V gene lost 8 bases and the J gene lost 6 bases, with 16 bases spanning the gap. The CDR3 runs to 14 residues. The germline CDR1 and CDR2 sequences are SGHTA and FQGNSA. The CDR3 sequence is CASPQKWLAGELFF. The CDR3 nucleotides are TGTGCCAGCCCCCAAAAATGGCTAGCCGGGGAGCTGTTTTTT.

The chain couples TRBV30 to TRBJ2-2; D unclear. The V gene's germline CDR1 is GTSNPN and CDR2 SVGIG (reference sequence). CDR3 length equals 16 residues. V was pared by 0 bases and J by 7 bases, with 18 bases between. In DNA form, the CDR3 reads TGTGCCTGGAGTGTACTTGATTGGTACGCCGACGGGGAGCTGTTTTTT. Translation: CAWSVLDWYADGELFF.

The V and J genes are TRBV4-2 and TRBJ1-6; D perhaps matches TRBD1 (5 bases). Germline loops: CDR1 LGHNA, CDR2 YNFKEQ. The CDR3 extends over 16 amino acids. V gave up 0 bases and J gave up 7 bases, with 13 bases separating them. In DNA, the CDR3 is TGTGCCAGCAGCCAAGATAGGGGACTCACCAATTCACCCCTCCACTTT. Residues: CASSQDRGLTNSPLHF.

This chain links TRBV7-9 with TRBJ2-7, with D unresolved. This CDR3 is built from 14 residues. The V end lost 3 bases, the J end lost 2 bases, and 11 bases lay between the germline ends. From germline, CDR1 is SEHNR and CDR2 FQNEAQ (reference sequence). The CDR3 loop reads CASSLAGSPYEQYF. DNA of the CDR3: TGTGCCAGCAGCTTGGCCGGGTCCCCCTACGAGCAGTACTTC.

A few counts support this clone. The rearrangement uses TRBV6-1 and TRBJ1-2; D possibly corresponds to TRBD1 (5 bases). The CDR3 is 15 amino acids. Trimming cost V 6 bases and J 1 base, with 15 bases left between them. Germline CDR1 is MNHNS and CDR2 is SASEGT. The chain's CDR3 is CASSERQGSNYGYTF. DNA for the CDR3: TGTGCCAGCAGCGAAAGGCAGGGAAGTAACTATGGCTACACCTTC.

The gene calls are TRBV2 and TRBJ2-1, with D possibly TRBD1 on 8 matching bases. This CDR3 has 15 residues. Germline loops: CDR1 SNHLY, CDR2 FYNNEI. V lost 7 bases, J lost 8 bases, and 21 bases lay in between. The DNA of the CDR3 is TGTGCCAGCAAGGGAGGGACAGGCGTATTCCATGAGCAGTTCTTC. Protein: CASKGGTGVFHEQFF.

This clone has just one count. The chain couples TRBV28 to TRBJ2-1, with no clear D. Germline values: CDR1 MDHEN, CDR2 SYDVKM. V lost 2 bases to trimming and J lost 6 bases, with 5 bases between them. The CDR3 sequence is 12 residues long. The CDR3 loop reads CASSLPSNEQFF. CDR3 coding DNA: TGTGCCAGCAGTTTACCCTCCAATGAGCAGTTCTTC.

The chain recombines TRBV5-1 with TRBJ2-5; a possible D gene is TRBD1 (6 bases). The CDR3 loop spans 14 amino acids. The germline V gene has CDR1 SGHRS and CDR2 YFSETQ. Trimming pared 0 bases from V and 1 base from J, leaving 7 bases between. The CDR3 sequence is CASSLGDIQETQYF. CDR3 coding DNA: TGCGCCAGCAGCTTGGGGGACATCCAAGAGACCCAGTACTTC.

The chain's CDR3 is CASSSSYEQYF. CDR3 nucleotide sequence: TGCGCCAGCAGCTCATCCTACGAGCAGTACTTC. The rearrangement uses TRBV5-1 and TRBJ2-7; D unclear. V was cut by 3 bases and J by 1 base, with 2 bases left in between. Germline CDR1 reads SGHRS; CDR2 reads YFSETQ. The CDR3 extends over 11 amino acids.

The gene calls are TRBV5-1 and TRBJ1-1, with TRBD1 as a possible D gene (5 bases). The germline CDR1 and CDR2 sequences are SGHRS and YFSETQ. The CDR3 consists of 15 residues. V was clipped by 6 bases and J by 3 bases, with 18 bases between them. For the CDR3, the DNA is TGCGCCAGCACGCCCCGGGACTCGGGGGACACTGAAGCTTTCTTT. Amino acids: CASTPRDSGDTEAFF.

CDR3 in amino acids: CASSQGPSGGTDTQYF. DNA of the CDR3: TGTGCCAGCAGTCAGGGGCCTAGCGGGGGCACAGATACGCAGTATTTT. This chain links TRBV7-2 with TRBJ2-3, with 9 nucleotides matching TRBD2. The V segment lost 6 bases and the J segment 1 base; nucleotides outside the gene matches: 8. The CDR3 is 16 amino acids. Germline-derived CDR1 and CDR2 are SGHTA and FQGNSA.

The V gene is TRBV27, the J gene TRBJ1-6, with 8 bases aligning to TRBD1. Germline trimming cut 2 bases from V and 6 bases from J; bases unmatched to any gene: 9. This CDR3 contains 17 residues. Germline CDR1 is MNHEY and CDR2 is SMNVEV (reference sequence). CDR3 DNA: TGTGCCAGCAGTTTAACGCTTACAGGGGGGCCTAATTCACCCCTCCACTTT. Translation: CASSLTLTGGPNSPLHF.

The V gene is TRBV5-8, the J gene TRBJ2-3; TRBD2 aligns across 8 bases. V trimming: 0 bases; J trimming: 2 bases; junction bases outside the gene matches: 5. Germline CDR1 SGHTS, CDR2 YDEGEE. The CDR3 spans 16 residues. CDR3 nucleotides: TGTGCCAGCAGCTTGGCCAGCGGGGGCCACACAGATACGCAGTATTTT. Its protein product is CASSLASGGHTDTQYF.